This T cell receptor beta chain was found in a study of regulatory T cells in long-lasting Graves disease. V shed 2 bases and J shed 4 bases, with 5 bases lying between them. The CDR3 runs 12 residues. The germline gives CDR1 KGHSH, CDR2 LQKENI. Arm-PCR with iRepertoire HTBI primers amplified the CDR3 regions for these TCR beta libraries. Using its own MiXCR run on the multiplex PCR reads, TCRdb lists one record per CDR3 protein. The data contain about 320,000 distinct CDR3 sequences, 15% to 20% of them seen just once; the ten biggest clones take up 38%. Noted time point: newly diagnosed GD, antithyroid drugs for less than 3 months. RNA extracted from PBMCs served as the sequencing template.

The sequencing here drew on peripheral blood mononuclear cells (PBMCs), taken at new diagnosis, from a patient treated with antithyroid drugs. This chain uses TRBV18 with TRBJ1-2; D remains ambiguous. The clonotype comes from a female donor with Graves disease. The CDR3 is CASSPGVYGYTF. The CDR3 DNA reads as TGTGCCAGCTCACCAGGGGTCTATGGCTACACCTTC.